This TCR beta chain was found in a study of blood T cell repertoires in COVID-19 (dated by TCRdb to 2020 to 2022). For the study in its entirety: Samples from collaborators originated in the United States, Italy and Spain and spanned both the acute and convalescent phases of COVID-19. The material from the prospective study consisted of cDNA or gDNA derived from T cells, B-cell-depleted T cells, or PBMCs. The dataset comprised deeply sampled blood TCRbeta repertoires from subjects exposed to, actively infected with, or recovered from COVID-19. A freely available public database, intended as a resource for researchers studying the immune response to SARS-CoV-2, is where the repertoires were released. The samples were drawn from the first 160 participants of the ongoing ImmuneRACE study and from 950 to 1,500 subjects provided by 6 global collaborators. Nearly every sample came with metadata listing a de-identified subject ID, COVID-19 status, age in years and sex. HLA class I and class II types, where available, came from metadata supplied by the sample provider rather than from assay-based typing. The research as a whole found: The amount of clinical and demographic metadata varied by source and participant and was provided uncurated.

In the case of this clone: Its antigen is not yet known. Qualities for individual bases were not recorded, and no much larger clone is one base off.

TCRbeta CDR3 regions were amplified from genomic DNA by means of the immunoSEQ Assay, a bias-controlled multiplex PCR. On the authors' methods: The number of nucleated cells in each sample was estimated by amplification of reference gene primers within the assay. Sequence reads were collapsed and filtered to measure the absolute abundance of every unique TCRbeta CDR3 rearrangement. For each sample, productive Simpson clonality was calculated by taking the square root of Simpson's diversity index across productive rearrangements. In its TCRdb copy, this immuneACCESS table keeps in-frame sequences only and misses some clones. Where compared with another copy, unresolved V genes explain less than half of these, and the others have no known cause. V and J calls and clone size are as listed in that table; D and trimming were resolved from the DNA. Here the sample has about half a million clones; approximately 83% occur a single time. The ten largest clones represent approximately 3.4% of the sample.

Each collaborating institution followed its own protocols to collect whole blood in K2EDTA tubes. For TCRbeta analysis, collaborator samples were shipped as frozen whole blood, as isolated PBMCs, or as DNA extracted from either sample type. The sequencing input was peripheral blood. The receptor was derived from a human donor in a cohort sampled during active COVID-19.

The nucleotide sequence reads TGTGCCAGCAGCTCCAAGACTAGCGGGAGCTACGAGCAGTACTTC. Its protein product is CASSSKTSGSYEQYF. The rearrangement combines TRBV5-4 with TRBJ2-7; a stretch of 12 junction bases matches TRBD2. From cysteine to phenylalanine, the CDR3 is 15 amino acids long. Here the CDR3 DNA is all that survives: 45 bases in frame from base 1. The V end gives up 3 bases and the J end 3 bases, leaving 4 bases in the junction not matched to a gene. CDR1 and CDR2, per the germline V gene (reference sequence), are SGHNT and YYREEE.